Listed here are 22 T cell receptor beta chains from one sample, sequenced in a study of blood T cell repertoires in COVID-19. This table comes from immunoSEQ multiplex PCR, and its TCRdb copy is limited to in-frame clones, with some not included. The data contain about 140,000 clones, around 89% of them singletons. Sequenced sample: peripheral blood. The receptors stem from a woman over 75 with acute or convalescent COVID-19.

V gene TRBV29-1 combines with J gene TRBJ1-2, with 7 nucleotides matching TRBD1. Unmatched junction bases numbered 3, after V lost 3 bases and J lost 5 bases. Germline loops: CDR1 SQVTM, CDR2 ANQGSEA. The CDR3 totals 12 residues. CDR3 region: CSVDPGQYGYTF. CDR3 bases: TGCAGCGTTGACCCGGGACAGTATGGCTACACCTTC.

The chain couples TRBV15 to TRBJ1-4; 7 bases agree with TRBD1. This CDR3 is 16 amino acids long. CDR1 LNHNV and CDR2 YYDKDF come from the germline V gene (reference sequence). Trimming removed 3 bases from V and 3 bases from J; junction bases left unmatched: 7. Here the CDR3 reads CATSRAPTGSNEKLFF. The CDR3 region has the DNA TGTGCCACCAGCAGGGCCCCGACAGGGTCTAATGAAAAACTGTTTTTT. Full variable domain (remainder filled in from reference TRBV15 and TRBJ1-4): DAMVIQNPRYQVTQFGKPVTLSCSQTLNHNVMYWYQQKSSQAPKLLFHYYDKDFNNEADTPDNFQSRRPNTSFCFLDIRSPGLGDTAMYLCATSRAPTGSNEKLFFGSGTQLSVL.

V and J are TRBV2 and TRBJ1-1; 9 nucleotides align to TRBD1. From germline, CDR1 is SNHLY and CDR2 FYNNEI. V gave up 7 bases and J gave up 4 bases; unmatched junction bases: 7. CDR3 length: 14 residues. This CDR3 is CASIRQGGGTEAFF. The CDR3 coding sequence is TGTGCCAGCATCCGACAGGGGGGGGGCACTGAAGCTTTCTTT.

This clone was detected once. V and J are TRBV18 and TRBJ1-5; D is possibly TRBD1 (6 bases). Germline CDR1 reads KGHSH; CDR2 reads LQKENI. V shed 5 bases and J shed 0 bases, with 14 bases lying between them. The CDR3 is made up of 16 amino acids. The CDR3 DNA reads TGTGCCAGCTCAAGTACAGGGCCTACTAGCAATCAGCCCCAGCATTTT. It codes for CASSSTGPTSNQPQHF.

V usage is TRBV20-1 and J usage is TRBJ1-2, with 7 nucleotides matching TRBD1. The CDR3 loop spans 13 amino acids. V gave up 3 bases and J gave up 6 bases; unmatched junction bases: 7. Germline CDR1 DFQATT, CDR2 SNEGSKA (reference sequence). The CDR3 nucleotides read TGCAGTGCTAGTGAAACAGGGGTCGATGGCTACACCTTC. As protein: CSASETGVDGYTF.

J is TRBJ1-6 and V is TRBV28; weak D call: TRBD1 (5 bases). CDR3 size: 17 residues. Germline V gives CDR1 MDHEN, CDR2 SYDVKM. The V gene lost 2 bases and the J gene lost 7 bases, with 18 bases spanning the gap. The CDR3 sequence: CASSLNMWGTTNSPLHF. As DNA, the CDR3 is TGTGCCAGCAGTTTAAATATGTGGGGGACTACAAATTCACCCCTCCACTTT.

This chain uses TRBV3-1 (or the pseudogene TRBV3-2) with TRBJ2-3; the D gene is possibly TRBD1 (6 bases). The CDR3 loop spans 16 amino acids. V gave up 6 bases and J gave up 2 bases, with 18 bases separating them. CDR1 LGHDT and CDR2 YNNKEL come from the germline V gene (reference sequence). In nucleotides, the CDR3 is TGTGCCAGCAGGCCTCGAGGGGGAACCGCCACAGATACGCAGTATTTT. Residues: CASRPRGGTATDTQYF.

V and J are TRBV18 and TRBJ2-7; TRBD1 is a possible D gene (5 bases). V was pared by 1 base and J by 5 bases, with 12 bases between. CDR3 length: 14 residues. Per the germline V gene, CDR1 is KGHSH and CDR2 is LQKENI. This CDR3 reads CASSPQGPENEQYF. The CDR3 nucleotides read TGTGCCAGCTCACCACAGGGGCCAGAGAACGAGCAGTACTTC.

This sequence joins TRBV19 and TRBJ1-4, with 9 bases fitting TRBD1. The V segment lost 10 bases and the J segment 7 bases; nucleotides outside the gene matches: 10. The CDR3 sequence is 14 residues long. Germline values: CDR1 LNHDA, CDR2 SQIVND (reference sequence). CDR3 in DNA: TGTGCCACCACAGGGGGCGCAATCGGTGAAAAACTGTTTTTT. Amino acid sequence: CATTGGAIGEKLFF.

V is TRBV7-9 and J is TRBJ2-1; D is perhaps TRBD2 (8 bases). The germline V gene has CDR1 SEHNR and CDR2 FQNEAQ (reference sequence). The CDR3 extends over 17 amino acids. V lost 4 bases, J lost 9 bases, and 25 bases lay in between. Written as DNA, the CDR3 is TGTGCCAGCAGCTCCCAGCGGGTGGGGACAGCGGGGGTTGAGCAGTTCTTC. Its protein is CASSSQRVGTAGVEQFF.

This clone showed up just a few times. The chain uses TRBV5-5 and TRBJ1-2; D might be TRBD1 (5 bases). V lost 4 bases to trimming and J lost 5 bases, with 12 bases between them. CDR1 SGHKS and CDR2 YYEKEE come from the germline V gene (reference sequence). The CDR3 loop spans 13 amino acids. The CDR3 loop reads CASSLQVLYGYTF. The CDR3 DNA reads TGTGCCAGCAGCCTACAGGTTTTGTATGGCTACACCTTC.

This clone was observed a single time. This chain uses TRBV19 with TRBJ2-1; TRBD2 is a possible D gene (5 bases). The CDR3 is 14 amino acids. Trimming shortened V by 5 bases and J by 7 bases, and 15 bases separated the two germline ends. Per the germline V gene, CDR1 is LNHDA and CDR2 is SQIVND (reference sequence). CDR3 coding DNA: TGTGCCAGTAGTTCCCCCCCACTAGAGAATGAGCAGTTCTTC. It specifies CASSSPPLENEQFF.

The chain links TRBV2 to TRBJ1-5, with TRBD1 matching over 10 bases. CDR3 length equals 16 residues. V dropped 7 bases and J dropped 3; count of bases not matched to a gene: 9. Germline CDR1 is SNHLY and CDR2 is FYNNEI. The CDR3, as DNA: TGTGCCAGCAAGCTCGGGACAGGGGCCCCCAATCAGCCCCAGCATTTT. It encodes CASKLGTGAPNQPQHF.

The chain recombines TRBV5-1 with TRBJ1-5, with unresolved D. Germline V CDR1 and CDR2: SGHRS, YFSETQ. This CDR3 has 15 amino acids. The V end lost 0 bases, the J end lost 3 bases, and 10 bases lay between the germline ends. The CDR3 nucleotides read TGCGCCAGCAGCTTGGGGTTACAGCCCAATCAGCCCCAGCATTTT. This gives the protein CASSLGLQPNQPQHF. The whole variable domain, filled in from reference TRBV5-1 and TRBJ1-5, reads KAGVTQTPRYLIKTRGQQVTLSCSPISGHRSVSWYQQTPGQGLQFLFEYFSETQRNKGNFPGRFSGRQFSNSRSEMNVSTLELGDSALYLCASSLGLQPNQPQHFGDGTRLSIL.

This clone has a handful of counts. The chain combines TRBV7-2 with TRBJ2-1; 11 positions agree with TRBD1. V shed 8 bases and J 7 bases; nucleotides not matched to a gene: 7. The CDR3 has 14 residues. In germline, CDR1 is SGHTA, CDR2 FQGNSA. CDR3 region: CASRGTGGRNEQFF. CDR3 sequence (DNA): TGTGCCAGCCGCGGGACAGGGGGAAGAAATGAGCAGTTCTTC.

In DNA, the CDR3 is TGCGCCAGCAGCCAAGGGAGTGGGTATGGCTACACCTTC. Its protein is CASSQGSGYGYTF. This chain uses TRBV4-1 with TRBJ1-2; no definite D call. The V end was cut by 1 base, the J end by 5 bases, with 8 bases between. Germline values: CDR1 MGHRA, CDR2 YSYEKL. CDR3 length: 13 amino acids.

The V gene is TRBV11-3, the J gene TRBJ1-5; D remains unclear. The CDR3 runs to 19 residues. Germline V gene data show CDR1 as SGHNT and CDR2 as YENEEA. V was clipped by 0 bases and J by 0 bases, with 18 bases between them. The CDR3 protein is CASSLEGFSPLYSNQPQHF. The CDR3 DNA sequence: TGTGCCAGCAGCTTAGAGGGCTTCTCCCCTCTTTATAGCAATCAGCCCCAGCATTTT.

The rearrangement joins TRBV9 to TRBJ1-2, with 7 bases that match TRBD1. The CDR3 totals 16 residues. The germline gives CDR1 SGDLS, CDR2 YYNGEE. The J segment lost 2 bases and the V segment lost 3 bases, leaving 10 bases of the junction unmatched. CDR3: CASSERGQATNYGYTF. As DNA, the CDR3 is TGTGCCAGCAGCGAGAGAGGACAGGCTACCAACTATGGCTACACCTTC.

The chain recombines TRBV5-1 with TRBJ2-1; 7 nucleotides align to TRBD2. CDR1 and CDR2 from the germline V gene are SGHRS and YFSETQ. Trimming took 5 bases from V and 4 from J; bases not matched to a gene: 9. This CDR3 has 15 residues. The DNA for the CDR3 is TGCGCCAGCAGAAGTCGCGGGGAGGGGTACAATGAGCAGTTCTTC. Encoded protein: CASRSRGEGYNEQFF.

The CDR3 reads CASSRSPGTGNYGYTF. CDR3 nucleotides: TGTGCCAGCAGCCGGAGTCCCGGGACAGGGAACTATGGCTACACCTTC. The chain has TRBV7-2 and TRBJ1-2, with 9 bases that match TRBD1. CDR1 and CDR2 from the germline V gene are SGHTA and FQGNSA. V trimming: 5 bases; J trimming: 2 bases; junction bases outside the gene matches: 9. The CDR3 runs to 16 residues. Together with reference TRBV7-2 and TRBJ1-2, the CDR3 gives the full variable domain: GAGVSQSPSNKVTEKGKDVELRCDPISGHTALYWYRQSLGQGLEFLIYFQGNSAPDKSGLPSDRFSAERTGGSVSTLTIQRTQQEDSAVYLCASSRSPGTGNYGYTFGSGTRLTVV.

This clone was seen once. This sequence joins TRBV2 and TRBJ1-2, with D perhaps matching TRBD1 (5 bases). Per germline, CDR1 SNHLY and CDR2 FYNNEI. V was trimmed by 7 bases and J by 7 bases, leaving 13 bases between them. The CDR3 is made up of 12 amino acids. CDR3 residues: CASKDPGGGYTF. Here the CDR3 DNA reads TGTGCCAGCAAAGACCCGGGGGGTGGCTACACCTTC. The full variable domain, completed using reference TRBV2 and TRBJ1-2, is EPEVTQTPSHQVTQMGQEVILRCVPISNHLYFYWYRQILGQKVEFLVSFYNNEISEKSEIFDDQFSVERPDGSNFTLKIRSTKLEDSAMYFCASKDPGGGYTFGSGTRLTVV.

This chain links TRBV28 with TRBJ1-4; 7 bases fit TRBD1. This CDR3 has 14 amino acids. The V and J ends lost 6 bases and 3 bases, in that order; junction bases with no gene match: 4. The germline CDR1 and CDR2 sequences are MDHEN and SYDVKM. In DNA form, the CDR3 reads TGTGCCAGCAGATACGGGACAGCTAATGAAAAACTGTTTTTT. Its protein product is CASRYGTANEKLFF. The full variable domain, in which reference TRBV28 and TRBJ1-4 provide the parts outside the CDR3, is DVKVTQSSRYLVKRTGEKVFLECVQDMDHENMFWYRQDPGLGLRLIYFSYDVKMKEKGDIPEGYSVSREKKERFSLILESASTNQTSMYLCASRYGTANEKLFFGSGTQLSVL.